Reported below is one T cell receptor (beta chain). This sample was taken from a study of T cells in tumors after PD-1 blockade. Study-level background: Prior checkpoint blockade, systemic immunosuppressant use, or anti-cancer therapy within 4 weeks excluded patients. A subset received ongoing vismodegib 150 mg daily alongside anti-PD-1 therapy.

Produced via immunoSEQ multiplex PCR; TCRdb's table is partial and in-frame only. The sample has roughly 49,000 clones, over 70% seen once; the top ten hold under 5%. CDR1 is LGHNT and CDR2 is FRNRAP in the germline V gene. The CDR3 loop spans 15 amino acids. V lost 1 base and J lost 10, with 18 bases in between. The chain couples TRBV12-5 to TRBJ2-3; D may match TRBD1 or TRBD2 (5 bases each). This material consisted of PBMCs, taken before anti-PD-1 treatment. The clonotype was recovered from a human donor with basal cell carcinoma. The CDR3 bases are TGTGCTAGTGGTTTGGGTGGGACGGTCCGAGGGGCGCAGTATTTT. Its translation: CASGLGGTVRGAQYF.